These 27 T cell receptor beta chains share one sample of origin, sequenced in a study of T-cell reconstitution after alpha-beta-depleted transplantation in children. Unique molecular identifiers were incorporated during preparation of the TCRbeta library. TCRdb independently ran MiXCR on the PCR reads; one entry per CDR3 protein. The sample contains approximately 400,000 distinct CDR3 sequences, 15% to 20% of which appear only once. The sequencing here drew on PBMCs, mostly from graft donor cells, taken 360 days after TCRalphabeta/CD19-depleted stem cell transplant. The receptors were gathered from a boy younger than two who had a stem cell transplant for Wiskott-Aldrich syndrome, so the T cells may come from the graft donor.

This clonotype came up many times. The V call is TRBV7-2, the J call TRBJ2-1; D ambiguous. The germline CDR1 and CDR2 sequences are SGHTA and FQGNSA. V shed 1 base and J shed 0 bases, with 7 bases lying between them. The CDR3 totals 15 residues. In DNA, the CDR3 is TGTGCCAGCAGCTTAGGGGTTAGCTCCTACAATGAGCAGTTCTTC. Amino acid sequence: CASSLGVSSYNEQFF.

This clonotype was seen a handful of times. The rearrangement links TRBV28 to TRBJ2-6, with D perhaps assigned TRBD1 or TRBD2 (6 bases each). Germline CDR1 and CDR2: MDHEN and SYDVKM. The CDR3 totals 15 residues. V shed 5 bases and J shed 2 bases, with 10 bases lying between them. The CDR3 DNA sequence: TGTGCCAGCAGTAAAGGGGGGACTGGGGCCAACGTCCTGACTTTC. Protein product: CASSKGGTGANVLTF.

This clonotype was counted only a few times. The chain combines TRBV18 with TRBJ2-5, with D perhaps TRBD1 (6 bases). Trimming took off 1 base at V and 4 bases at J, with 13 bases between the two ends. The CDR3 totals 15 residues. Germline lookup yields CDR1 KGHSH and CDR2 LQKENI. The CDR3 nucleotides read TGTGCCAGCTCACCACTCTCCGGCAGGGGAGAGACCCAGTACTTC. It specifies CASSPLSGRGETQYF.

This clonotype was seen a few times. The chain links TRBV12-3 or TRBV12-4 to TRBJ2-7; D is unresolved. The CDR3 runs 14 residues. Trimming removed 3 bases at V and 2 bases at J, with 11 bases between. CDR3 in amino acids: CASSFGSNTYEQYF. The DNA for the CDR3 is TGTGCCAGCAGTTTCGGTTCCAATACCTACGAGCAGTACTTC.

The rearrangement uses TRBV20-1 and TRBJ1-4, with D possibly TRBD1 on 5 matching bases. The CDR3 runs 11 residues. Germline-derived CDR1 and CDR2 are DFQATT and SNEGSKA (reference sequence). Trimming removed 2 bases at V and 8 bases at J, with 6 bases between. The CDR3, as DNA: TGCAGTGCTAGACGGGGGGAAAAACTGTTTTTT. Its translation: CSARRGEKLFF.

In this sample, this clonotype turned up many times. V gene TRBV5-1 combines with J gene TRBJ2-3; tentatively, D is TRBD2 (6 bases). Germline-derived CDR1 and CDR2 are SGHRS and YFSETQ. Trimming left V 4 bases short and J 2 bases short, with 8 bases between. The CDR3 extends over 13 amino acids. CDR3 in amino acids: CASSRENTDTQYF. The CDR3 coding sequence is TGCGCCAGCAGCCGGGAGAACACAGATACGCAGTATTTT.

The table lists this clonotype with a few counts. The J gene is TRBJ2-7, the V gene TRBV20-1; 7 nucleotides line up with TRBD2. The CDR3 has 14 residues. V was clipped by 2 bases and J by 2 bases; unmatched bases: 6. Per the germline V gene, CDR1 is DFQATT and CDR2 is SNEGSKA (reference sequence). CDR3 protein: CSARTGRITYEQYF. The CDR3 coding sequence is TGCAGTGCTAGAACCGGGAGGATTACCTACGAGCAGTACTTC.

This clonotype was found a few times. The V call is TRBV5-1, the J call TRBJ2-1; TRBD2 agrees at 9 bases. The germline CDR1 and CDR2 sequences are SGHRS and YFSETQ. V shed 4 bases and J 6 bases; nucleotides not matched to a gene: 20. The CDR3 has 19 amino acids. Here the CDR3 DNA reads TGCGCCAGCAGCAAAAGTTGGGGGCATGGACTAGCGTTTTCCAATGAGCAGTTCTTC. This sequence encodes CASSKSWGHGLAFSNEQFF.

DNA for the CDR3: TGTGCCAGCAGCCGGGGGAGCATAAGGAACACCGGGGAGCTGTTTTTT. This gives the protein CASSRGSIRNTGELFF. The chain carries TRBV12-3 or TRBV12-4 and TRBJ2-2; D is perhaps TRBD2 (6 bases). The length of the CDR3 is 16 residues. Trimming took 6 bases from V and 1 from J, leaving 15 bases between them.

This clonotype was detected a few times. This rearrangement joins TRBV4-3 to TRBJ2-6; D may be TRBD2 (5 bases). The CDR3 runs 16 residues. Per the germline V gene, CDR1 is LGHNA and CDR2 is YSLEER. The V and J ends lost 1 base and 2 bases respectively, with 9 bases between them. DNA for the CDR3: TGCGCCAGCAGCCAAGGTATGGGAGCTGGGGCCAACGTCCTGACTTTC. Amino acids: CASSQGMGAGANVLTF.

Here the CDR3 reads CSAGIPGELFF. The CDR3 bases are TGCAGTGCCGGCATCCCCGGGGAGCTGTTTTTT. This chain links TRBV20-1 with TRBJ2-2; D gene uncertain. Trimming cost V 6 bases and J 6 bases, with 8 bases left between them. The V gene's germline CDR1 is DFQATT and CDR2 SNEGSKA (reference sequence). This CDR3 has 11 residues.

The rearrangement uses TRBV24-1 and TRBJ2-7; 8 nucleotides agree with TRBD2. The CDR3 length is 16 residues. CDR1 and CDR2 from the germline V gene are KGHDR and SFDVKD. J lost 2 bases, V lost 4 bases, and 9 bases had no gene match. CDR3 coding DNA: TGTGCCACCAGTGAGTTAACTAGCGGAGCTACCTACGAGCAGTACTTC. It encodes CATSELTSGATYEQYF.

The chain links TRBV10-3 to TRBJ2-2; TRBD2 might be the D (6 bases). CDR3 length equals 15 residues. Between the trimmed V and J ends, which lost 5 bases and 0 bases, there was a span of 10 bases. CDR1 ENHRY and CDR2 SYGVKD come from the germline V gene. CDR3 region: CAISQGLTNTGELFF. Written as DNA, the CDR3 is TGTGCCATCAGTCAGGGACTCACGAACACCGGGGAGCTGTTTTTT.

There are a few counts of this clonotype. The rearrangement uses TRBV2 and TRBJ2-2; the D gene could be TRBD1 or TRBD2 (7 bases each). Per the germline V gene, CDR1 is SNHLY and CDR2 is FYNNEI. This CDR3 comprises 17 residues. Trimming removed 7 bases at V and 4 bases at J, with 22 bases between. The CDR3 sequence is CASITRGLAAFTGELFF. CDR3 bases: TGTGCCAGCATTACAAGGGGGCTAGCGGCCTTCACCGGGGAGCTGTTTTTT. The variable domain in full, completed from reference TRBV2 and TRBJ2-2, reads EPEVTQTPSHQVTQMGQEVILRCVPISNHLYFYWYRQILGQKVEFLVSFYNNEISEKSEIFDDQFSVERPDGSNFTLKIRSTKLEDSAMYFCASITRGLAAFTGELFFGEGSRLTVL.

In this sample, this clonotype turned up many times. This rearrangement joins TRBV5-1 to TRBJ1-2, with D unresolved. CDR3 length equals 14 residues. V was pared by 0 bases and J by 2 bases, with 8 bases between. CDR1 is SGHRS, CDR2 YFSETQ, per germline. The CDR3 coding sequence is TGCGCCAGCAGCTTGGGGAGTCGGAACTATGGCTACACCTTC. Amino acids: CASSLGSRNYGYTF.

This clonotype was detected only a few times. The chain carries TRBV18 and TRBJ1-2; D not resolved. The CDR3 totals 14 residues. Per germline, CDR1 KGHSH and CDR2 LQKENI. V lost 6 bases to trimming and J lost 8 bases, with 19 bases between them. In nucleotides, the CDR3 is TGTGCCAGCTCCCGAGGACTCAACAGTGAAGGCTACACCTTC. This codes for CASSRGLNSEGYTF.

The sample holds a few counts of this clonotype. V gene TRBV6-2 or TRBV6-3 combines with J gene TRBJ2-1, with no clear D. Looked up from germline, CDR1 is MNHEY and CDR2 is SVGEGT. Trimming took off 6 bases at V and 4 bases at J, with 7 bases between the two ends. The CDR3 runs 12 residues. The chain's CDR3 is CASRQLYNEQFF. CDR3 in DNA: TGTGCCAGCAGACAGTTGTACAATGAGCAGTTCTTC.

This clonotype turned up a few times. The chain couples TRBV11-2 to TRBJ2-3, with D perhaps matching TRBD1 (5 bases). Per the germline V gene, CDR1 is SGHAT and CDR2 is FQNNGV. V lost 1 base and J 5 bases, leaving 7 bases between the germline ends. There are 13 residues in the CDR3. The CDR3 reads CASSLGTGDTQYF. For the CDR3, the DNA is TGTGCCAGCAGCTTAGGTACAGGAGATACGCAGTATTTT.

The chain combines TRBV24-1 with TRBJ1-4; the D gene is possibly TRBD1 (6 bases). Germline values: CDR1 KGHDR, CDR2 SFDVKD. The CDR3 length is 13 residues. Trimming pared 6 bases from V and 7 bases from J, leaving 11 bases between. In DNA, the CDR3 is TGTGCCACCAGTACAGGGAAGGCTGAAAAACTGTTTTTT. This codes for CATSTGKAEKLFF.

This clonotype was recorded a few times. This chain uses TRBV7-9 with TRBJ2-7, with 13 nucleotides matching TRBD2. The CDR3 runs to 17 residues. Germline-derived CDR1 and CDR2 are SEHNR and FQNEAQ (reference sequence). V shed 3 bases and J 0 bases; nucleotides not matched to a gene: 5. CDR3 sequence reads: CASSFRLAGGPSYEQYF. The CDR3 coding sequence is TGTGCCAGCAGCTTTCGACTAGCGGGGGGACCCTCCTACGAGCAGTACTTC.

J is TRBJ2-7 and V is TRBV3-1; no firm D call. Trimming left V 0 bases short and J 3 bases short, with 6 bases between. Germline V gene lookup returns CDR1 LGHDT and CDR2 YNNKEL (reference sequence). The CDR3 loop spans 13 amino acids. The CDR3 loop is CASSQDGYYEQYF. Here the CDR3 DNA reads TGTGCCAGCAGCCAAGACGGCTACTACGAGCAGTACTTC.

This clonotype was detected a few times. V gene TRBV27 combines with J gene TRBJ1-5; D not resolved. CDR1 is MNHEY and CDR2 is SMNVEV in the germline V gene (reference sequence). Trimming pared 4 bases from V and 3 bases from J, leaving 7 bases between. The CDR3 runs 13 residues. For the CDR3, the DNA is TGTGCCAGCAGTTGGCGGTACAATCAGCCCCAGCATTTT. Protein product: CASSWRYNQPQHF.

Of note for this clonotype: Compared with germline, one end of the junction differs, possibly owing to a read error. The rearrangement links TRBV20-1 to TRBJ1-2, with no clear D. From germline, CDR1 is DFQATT and CDR2 SNEGSKA (reference sequence). The CDR3 has 13 residues. The CDR3 nucleotides are TGCAGTGCTAGGTCCGGGCCCTACTACGGCTACACCTTC. Protein sequence: CSARSGPYYGYTF.

This clonotype is a singleton in its sample. The genes are TRBV27 and TRBJ2-7; D is possibly TRBD2 (7 bases). This CDR3 spans 14 amino acids. V was shortened by 6 bases and J by 3 bases, with 15 bases between the two germline ends. In germline, CDR1 is MNHEY, CDR2 SMNVEV (reference sequence). CDR3 nucleotide sequence: TGTGCCAGCAGCCTACACAGGGACTACTACGAGCAGTACTTC. Protein sequence: CASSLHRDYYEQYF.

This clonotype occurred a few times. The chain is built from TRBV5-1 and TRBJ2-2; D perhaps matches TRBD1 (6 bases). The CDR3 is made up of 15 amino acids. Trimming removed 4 bases at V and 0 bases at J, with 10 bases between. Germline V CDR1 and CDR2: SGHRS, YFSETQ. As DNA, the CDR3 is TGCGCCAGCAGCCGAAAGGGGGCGAACACCGGGGAGCTGTTTTTT. This gives the protein CASSRKGANTGELFF.

This clonotype was found a few times. The chain couples TRBV4-1 to TRBJ1-5, with 10 bases that match TRBD1. The CDR3 totals 18 residues. V lost 0 bases to trimming and J lost 3 bases; unmatched junction nucleotides: 8. Per germline, CDR1 MGHRA and CDR2 YSYEKL. The CDR3 DNA reads as TGCGCCAGCAGCCAAGAAGAGTTCGGGACAGGGGACAATCAGCCCCAGCATTTT. Its protein product is CASSQEEFGTGDNQPQHF.

This clonotype was observed a handful of times. The rearrangement links TRBV28 to TRBJ2-3; D is ambiguous. This CDR3 is 13 amino acids long. With 3 bases removed from V and 8 bases from J, the gap between germline ends came to 12 bases. Germline V gives CDR1 MDHEN, CDR2 SYDVKM. CDR3 amino acids: CASSLWTVGTQYF. Here the CDR3 DNA reads TGTGCCAGCAGTTTGTGGACCGTAGGTACGCAGTATTTT.